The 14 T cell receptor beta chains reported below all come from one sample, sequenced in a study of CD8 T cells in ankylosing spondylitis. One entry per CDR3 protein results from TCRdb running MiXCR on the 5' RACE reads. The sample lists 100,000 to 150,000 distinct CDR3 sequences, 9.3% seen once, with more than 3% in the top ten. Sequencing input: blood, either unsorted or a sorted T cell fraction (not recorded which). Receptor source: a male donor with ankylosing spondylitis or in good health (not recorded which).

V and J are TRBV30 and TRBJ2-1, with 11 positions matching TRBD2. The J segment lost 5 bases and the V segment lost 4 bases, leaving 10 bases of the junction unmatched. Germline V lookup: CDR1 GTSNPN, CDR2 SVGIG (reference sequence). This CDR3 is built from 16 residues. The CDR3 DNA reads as TGTGCCTGGAATGGGGCAAGACTAGCGGGGAACAATGAGCAGTTCTTC. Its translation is CAWNGARLAGNNEQFF.

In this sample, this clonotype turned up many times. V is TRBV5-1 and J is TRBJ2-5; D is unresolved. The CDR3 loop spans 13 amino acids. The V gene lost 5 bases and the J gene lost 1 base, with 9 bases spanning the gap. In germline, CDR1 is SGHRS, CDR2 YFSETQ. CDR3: CASRRDVQETQYF. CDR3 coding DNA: TGCGCCAGCAGGAGAGACGTCCAAGAGACCCAGTACTTC.

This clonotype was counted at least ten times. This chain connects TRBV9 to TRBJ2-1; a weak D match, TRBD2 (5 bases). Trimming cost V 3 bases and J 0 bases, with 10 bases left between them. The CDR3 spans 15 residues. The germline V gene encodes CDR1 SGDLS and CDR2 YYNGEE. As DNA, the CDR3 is TGTGCCAGCAGCGAGGGAACTAGCTCCTACAATGAGCAGTTCTTC. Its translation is CASSEGTSSYNEQFF.

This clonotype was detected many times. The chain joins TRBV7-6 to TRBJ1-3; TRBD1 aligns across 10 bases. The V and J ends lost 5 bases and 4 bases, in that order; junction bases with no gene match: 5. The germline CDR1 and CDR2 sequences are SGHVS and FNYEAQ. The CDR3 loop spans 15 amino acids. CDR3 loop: CASSTGTGDGNTIYF. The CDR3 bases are TGTGCCAGCAGCACCGGGACAGGGGACGGAAACACCATATATTTT.

Here the CDR3 reads CASSSGMAGRGRKEQFF. The DNA for the CDR3 is TGTGCCAGCAGCTCAGGCATGGCTGGGCGGGGTCGTAAAGAGCAGTTCTTC. The J gene is TRBJ2-1, the V gene TRBV7-2, with D maybe TRBD2 (6 bases). Germline CDR1 SGHTA, CDR2 FQGNSA. V dropped 4 bases and J dropped 10 bases, with 26 bases sitting between them. CDR3 size: 17 residues. Variable domain in full (rest from reference TRBV7-2 and TRBJ2-1): GAGVSQSPSNKVTEKGKDVELRCDPISGHTALYWYRQSLGQGLEFLIYFQGNSAPDKSGLPSDRFSAERTGGSVSTLTIQRTQQEDSAVYLCASSSGMAGRGRKEQFFGPGTRLTVL.

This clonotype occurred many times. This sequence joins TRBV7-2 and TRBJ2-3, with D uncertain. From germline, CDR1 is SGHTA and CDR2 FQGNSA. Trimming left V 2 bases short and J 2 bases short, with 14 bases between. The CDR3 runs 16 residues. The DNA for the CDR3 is TGTGCCAGCAGCTTAAGACGGCCCAGCAACACAGATACGCAGTATTTT. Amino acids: CASSLRRPSNTDTQYF.

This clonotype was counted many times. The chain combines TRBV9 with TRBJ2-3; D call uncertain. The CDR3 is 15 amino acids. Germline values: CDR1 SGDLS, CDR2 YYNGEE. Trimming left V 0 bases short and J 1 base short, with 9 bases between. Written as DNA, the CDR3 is TGTGCCAGCAGCGTAGAACTTCATCGCACAGATACGCAGTATTTT. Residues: CASSVELHRTDTQYF.

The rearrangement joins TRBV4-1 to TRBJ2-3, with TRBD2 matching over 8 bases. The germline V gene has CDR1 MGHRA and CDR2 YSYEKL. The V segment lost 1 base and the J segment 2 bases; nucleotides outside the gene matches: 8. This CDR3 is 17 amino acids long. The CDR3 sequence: CASSQAGIAGSTDTQYF. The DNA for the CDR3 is TGCGCCAGCAGCCAAGCTGGGATAGCGGGATCCACAGATACGCAGTATTTT.

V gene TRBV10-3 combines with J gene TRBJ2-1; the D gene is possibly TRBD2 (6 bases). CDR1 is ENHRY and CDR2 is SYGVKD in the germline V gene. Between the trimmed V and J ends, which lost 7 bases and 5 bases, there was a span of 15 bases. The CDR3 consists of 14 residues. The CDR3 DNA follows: TGTGCCATCAAAGCGGGCTCAGGAGACAATGAGCAGTTCTTC. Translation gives CAIKAGSGDNEQFF.

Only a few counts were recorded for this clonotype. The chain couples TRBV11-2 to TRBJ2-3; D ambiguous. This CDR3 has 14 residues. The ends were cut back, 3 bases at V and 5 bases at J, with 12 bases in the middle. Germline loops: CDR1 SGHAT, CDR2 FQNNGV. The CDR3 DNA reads TGTGCCAGCAGCTTTCATGGTCAACAAGATACGCAGTATTTT. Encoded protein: CASSFHGQQDTQYF.

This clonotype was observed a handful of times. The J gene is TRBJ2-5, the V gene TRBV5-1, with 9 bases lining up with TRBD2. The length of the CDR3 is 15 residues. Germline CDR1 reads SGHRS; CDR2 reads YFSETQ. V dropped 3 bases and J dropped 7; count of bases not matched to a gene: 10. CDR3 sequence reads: CASSSLLAGEGTQYF. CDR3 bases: TGCGCCAGCAGCTCGCTTTTAGCGGGAGAGGGGACCCAGTACTTC. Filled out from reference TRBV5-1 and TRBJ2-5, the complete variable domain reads KAGVTQTPRYLIKTRGQQVTLSCSPISGHRSVSWYQQTPGQGLQFLFEYFSETQRNKGNFPGRFSGRQFSNSRSEMNVSTLELGDSALYLCASSSLLAGEGTQYFGPGTRLLVL.

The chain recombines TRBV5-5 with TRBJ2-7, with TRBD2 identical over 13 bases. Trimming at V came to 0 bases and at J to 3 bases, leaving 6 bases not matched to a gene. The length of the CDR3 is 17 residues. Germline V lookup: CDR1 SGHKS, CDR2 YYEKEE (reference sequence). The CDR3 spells CASSLGLRTSGSYEQYF. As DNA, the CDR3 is TGTGCCAGCAGCTTGGGTCTACGGACTAGCGGGAGCTACGAGCAGTACTTC.

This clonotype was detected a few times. This chain's CDR3 is CASSLAGGDHYEQYF. Written as DNA, the CDR3 is TGTGCCAGCAGCTTAGCAGGTGGGGACCACTACGAGCAGTACTTC. The gene calls are TRBV7-8 and TRBJ2-7; either TRBD1 or TRBD2 may fit D (5 bases each). CDR1 is SGHVS, CDR2 FQNEAQ, per germline. V was cut by 0 bases and J by 3 bases, with 12 bases left in between. The CDR3 is made up of 15 amino acids.

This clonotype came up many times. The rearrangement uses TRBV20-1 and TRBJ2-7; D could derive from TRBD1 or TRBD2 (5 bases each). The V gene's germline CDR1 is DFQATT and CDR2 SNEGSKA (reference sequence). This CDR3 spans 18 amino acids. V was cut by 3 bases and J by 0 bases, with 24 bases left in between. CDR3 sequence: CSASRLSLGEWSSYEQYF. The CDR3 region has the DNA TGCAGTGCTAGTCGTCTTTCTTTAGGGGAGTGGAGCTCCTACGAGCAGTACTTC.